This T cell receptor beta chain comes out of a study of neurological immune-mediated disorders. TCRdb used MiXCR to reprocess the 5' RACE reads, holding one entry per CDR3 protein. This repertoire shows 80,000 to 100,000 distinct CDR3 sequences, 5.8% found once; its top ten account for over 6.5%. This clonotype was counted at least ten times. Antigen unknown. The CDR3 is 15 residues long. V was cut by 5 bases and J by 2 bases, with 12 bases left in between. Study-level results: Phylogenetically, 18 of 34 multiple sclerosis patients' repertoires fell into one related-CDR3 cluster, a possible signature.

As for time point: longitudinal time-point 2. The gene calls are TRBV12-3 or TRBV12-4 and TRBJ2-2; no clear D gene. This TCR came from a woman aged 55 to 70 with multiple sclerosis. What was sequenced was PBMCs. CDR3 in DNA: TGTGCCAGCAGTAAGGGCAGTCTCAACACCGGGGAGCTGTTTTTT. Its translation is CASSKGSLNTGELFF.